This passage covers 17 T cell receptor beta chains from one sample sequenced in a study of shared clonotypes between healthy human individuals. The protocol was immunoSEQ multiplex PCR, while the TCRdb copy is restricted to in-frame clones and leaves out a portion. The sample yields roughly 1,500,000 clones, roughly 98% seen once. Sequenced material: naive CD4+ T cells sorted from blood. Sample subset: CD45RA+ positively selected. The receptors shown here come from a man aged 30 to 39 in good health.

This clone has only one observation. The chain carries TRBV28 and TRBJ1-1; 9 bases match TRBD1. J lost 1 base, V lost 2 bases, and 2 bases had no gene match. There are 15 residues in the CDR3. Germline CDR1 MDHEN, CDR2 SYDVKM. CDR3 DNA sequence: TGTGCCAGCAGTTTAGGGGACAGGGAGAACACTGAAGCTTTCTTT. It is translated as CASSLGDRENTEAFF. Full variable domain (outside the CDR3, taken from reference TRBV28 and TRBJ1-1): DVKVTQSSRYLVKRTGEKVFLECVQDMDHENMFWYRQDPGLGLRLIYFSYDVKMKEKGDIPEGYSVSREKKERFSLILESASTNQTSMYLCASSLGDRENTEAFFGQGTRLTVV.

This sequence joins TRBV2 and TRBJ2-5; either TRBD1 or TRBD2 may supply D (5 bases each). V lost 8 bases and J lost 1, with 20 bases in between. This CDR3 has 16 residues. CDR1 is SNHLY, CDR2 FYNNEI, per germline. CDR3 in DNA: TGTGCCAGCCGACCCTCCAGGGAGTTTCGCCAAGAGACCCAGTACTTC. This translates into CASRPSREFRQETQYF.

The genes are TRBV7-9 and TRBJ2-7; no firm D call. CDR1 and CDR2 from the germline V gene are SEHNR and FQNEAQ (reference sequence). This CDR3 spans 14 amino acids. V gave up 3 bases and J gave up 2 bases, with 11 bases separating them. CDR3 sequence reads: CASSFVGIPYEQYF. CDR3 coding DNA: TGTGCCAGCAGCTTTGTAGGGATCCCCTACGAGCAGTACTTC. Supplemented by reference TRBV7-9 and TRBJ2-7, the full variable domain reads DTGVSQNPRHKITKRGQNVTFRCDPISEHNRLYWYRQTLGQGPEFLTYFQNEAQLEKSRLLSDRFSAERPKGSFSTLEIQRTEQGDSAMYLCASSFVGIPYEQYFGPGTRLTVT.

The rearrangement joins TRBV6-1 to TRBJ2-1, with D unresolved. Per the germline V gene, CDR1 is MNHNS and CDR2 is SASEGT. CDR3 length: 12 amino acids. Trimming left V 7 bases short and J 5 bases short, with 9 bases between. The DNA for the CDR3 is TGTGCCAGCATAAGGCTAAACAATGAGCAGTTCTTC. It translates to CASIRLNNEQFF.

The DNA of the CDR3 is TGTGCCAGCAGTTTCGGACGGGGCTACGAGCAGTACTTC. Its protein is CASSFGRGYEQYF. The chain recombines TRBV28 with TRBJ2-7; D perhaps matches TRBD2 (5 bases). Germline CDR1 MDHEN, CDR2 SYDVKM. Between the trimmed V and J ends, which lost 3 bases and 3 bases, there was a span of 9 bases. The CDR3 is 13 residues long.

V usage is TRBV28 and J usage is TRBJ1-4; no clear D. CDR1 and CDR2 (germline): MDHEN, SYDVKM. The CDR3 has 14 amino acids. V lost 5 bases to trimming and J lost 0 bases, with 7 bases between them. For the CDR3, the DNA is TGTGCCAGCAGTCTGGGTTCAACTAATGAAAAACTGTTTTTT. This gives the protein CASSLGSTNEKLFF.

As DNA, the CDR3 is TGTGCCAGCAGTCTGTACGGGACTCAATACAATGAGCAGTTCTTC. This gives the protein CASSLYGTQYNEQFF. The rearrangement joins TRBV27 to TRBJ2-1; maybe TRBD2 (6 bases). The germline V gene has CDR1 MNHEY and CDR2 SMNVEV (reference sequence). V lost 5 bases and J 4 bases, leaving 15 bases between the germline ends. CDR3 length equals 15 residues.

The V gene is TRBV7-6, the J gene TRBJ2-1, with D maybe TRBD2 (6 bases). The germline gives CDR1 SGHVS, CDR2 FNYEAQ. V was cut by 3 bases and J by 2 bases, with 11 bases left in between. The CDR3 runs 15 residues. The CDR3 region is CASSFGGDTYNEQFF. The CDR3, as DNA: TGTGCCAGCAGCTTCGGGGGAGATACCTACAATGAGCAGTTCTTC. The entire variable domain, with the rest obtained from reference TRBV7-6 and TRBJ2-1, is as follows: GAGVSQSPRYKVTKRGQDVALRCDPISGHVSLYWYRQALGQGPEFLTYFNYEAQQDKSGLPNDRFSAERPEGSISTLTIQRTEQRDSAMYRCASSFGGDTYNEQFFGPGTRLTVL.

This chain joins TRBV10-3 and TRBJ1-5; no firm D call. The V end was cut by 3 bases, the J end by 4 bases, with 10 bases between. The V gene's germline CDR1 is ENHRY and CDR2 SYGVKD. The CDR3 is made up of 14 amino acids. The CDR3 region is CAISDWGINQPQHF. The DNA of the CDR3 is TGTGCCATCAGTGATTGGGGTATTAATCAGCCCCAGCATTTT.

The gene calls are TRBV2 and TRBJ2-5; TRBD2 is a possible D gene (5 bases). The CDR3 totals 14 residues. Germline V CDR1 and CDR2: SNHLY, FYNNEI. Trimming took off 4 bases at V and 5 bases at J, with 14 bases between the two ends. CDR3 sequence (DNA): TGTGCCAGCAGTGGACCCCCGCGCGGGGAGACCCAGTACTTC. Translated, it gives CASSGPPRGETQYF.

J is TRBJ2-7 and V is TRBV7-2; D perhaps matches TRBD2 (5 bases). Germline V lookup: CDR1 SGHTA, CDR2 FQGNSA. The CDR3 has 14 amino acids. V dropped 4 bases and J dropped 1 base, with 11 bases sitting between them. In DNA form, the CDR3 reads TGTGCCAGCAGCTCGGAAGGACTGTCCTACGAGCAGTACTTC. Translation gives CASSSEGLSYEQYF.

This chain connects TRBV6-5 to TRBJ2-7; D unclear. This CDR3 contains 15 residues. Per germline, CDR1 MNHEY and CDR2 SVGAGI. Trimming left V 6 bases short and J 1 base short, with 16 bases between. The CDR3 spells CASSSDIAFSYEQYF. CDR3 coding DNA: TGTGCCAGCAGCTCGGATATAGCCTTTTCCTACGAGCAGTACTTC.

J is TRBJ1-1 and V is TRBV7-3; TRBD1 might be the D (5 bases). Trimming took off 5 bases at V and 3 bases at J, with 16 bases between the two ends. Germline CDR1 SGHTA, CDR2 FQGTGA. The CDR3 is 15 amino acids. CDR3 region: CASSQAGGSDTEAFF. CDR3 DNA: TGTGCCAGCAGCCAAGCTGGGGGGTCCGACACTGAAGCTTTCTTT.

This chain connects TRBV27 to TRBJ1-2, with D tentatively TRBD1 (6 bases). The CDR3 covers 16 residues. The germline V gene has CDR1 MNHEY and CDR2 SMNVEV (reference sequence). V lost 2 bases and J lost 3, with 16 bases in between. CDR3 DNA: TGTGCCAGCAGTTTAGCCCGACAGGTCTCACACTATGGCTACACCTTC. Amino acids: CASSLARQVSHYGYTF.

The genes are TRBV9 and TRBJ2-3; 10 bases are shared with TRBD2. The CDR3 sequence is 14 residues long. Trimming at V came to 7 bases and at J to 6 bases, leaving 8 bases not matched to a gene. Germline V CDR1 and CDR2: SGDLS, YYNGEE. CDR3 sequence reads: CASGGTSEEDTQYF. CDR3 nucleotides: TGTGCCAGCGGAGGGACTAGCGAAGAGGATACGCAGTATTTT.

This rearrangement joins TRBV9 to TRBJ2-3, with D tentatively TRBD2 (5 bases). Germline-derived CDR1 and CDR2 are SGDLS and YYNGEE. The CDR3 totals 15 residues. Deletions cut 0 bases from V and 2 bases from J, with 10 bases between. Here the CDR3 reads CASSVAGRATDTQYF. CDR3 in DNA: TGTGCCAGCAGCGTAGCTGGGCGGGCCACAGATACGCAGTATTTT.

V and J are TRBV29-1 and TRBJ2-1; D might be TRBD1 (9 bases). Trimming removed 4 bases from V and 0 bases from J, with 22 bases in between. Germline V lookup: CDR1 SQVTM, CDR2 ANQGSEA. The CDR3 runs 18 residues. The CDR3 nucleotides are TGCAGCGTTGCCGGACAGGGGTCCGGGACTAGCTCCTACAATGAGCAGTTCTTC. Translated, it gives CSVAGQGSGTSSYNEQFF.